A single sample gave rise to the 2 T cell receptor beta chains below, sequenced in a study of persistence of HIV-infected CD4 T cells. The stimulus was an HIV-1 Gag 15-mer peptide pool, 0.9 to 1 ug/peptide/mL. Sorting of responding CD4+ T cells relied on upregulated CD40 ligand together with CD69. The immunoSEQ assay was version 4, run in survey mode. Data came from immunoSEQ multiplex PCR; TCRdb stores just in-frame clones and leaves some out. The sample includes roughly 20,000 clones, 65% of them seen just once. No antigen is known for these receptors. The sample here was CD4+ T cells sorted from PBMCs after approximately 19-hour stimulation, taken from a patient who received antiretroviral therapy. Receptors originate from an adult woman with HIV who was CMV-seropositive.

The CDR3, as DNA: TGTGCCAGCAGGAGAACAGGGGGACCTAATTCACCCCTCCACTTT. It encodes CASRRTGGPNSPLHF. This rearrangement joins TRBV6-6 to TRBJ1-6; 8 nucleotides line up with TRBD1. Germline-derived CDR1 and CDR2 are MNHNY and SVGAGI (reference sequence). The CDR3 is made up of 15 amino acids. V was clipped by 6 bases and J by 6 bases; unmatched bases: 7.

The chain uses TRBV11-1 and TRBJ2-2; 7 bases agree with TRBD1. Germline V CDR1 and CDR2: SGHAT, FQDESV (reference sequence). Trimming at V came to 5 bases and at J to 2 bases, leaving 5 bases not matched to a gene. The CDR3 consists of 15 residues. DNA for the CDR3: TGTGCCAGCAGCCTCGGGACAGATAACACCGGGGAGCTGTTTTTT. Its protein is CASSLGTDNTGELFF.